The table lists the clone carrying this T cell receptor beta chain with many counts. The antigen remains unidentified. This specimen belongs to a study of CD8 T cells in ankylosing spondylitis. Points from the study as a whole: A motif in TCR beta, a set of under ten highly homologous variants, appeared characteristic of ankylosing spondylitis blood.

TCRdb re-called the 5' RACE reads with MiXCR, one entry per CDR3 protein. The table has fewer than 350,000 distinct CDR3 sequences, around 10% seen once. This CDR3 is 14 amino acids long. CDR1 is MDHEN, CDR2 SYDVKM, per germline. After removal of 6 bases from V and 4 bases from J, the junction contained 9 bases not matched to a gene. Material: blood, either unsorted or a sorted T cell fraction (not recorded which). The chain joins TRBV28 to TRBJ2-7; 7 nucleotides line up with TRBD1. The receptor was derived from a female donor with ankylosing spondylitis or in good health (not recorded which). CDR3 in DNA: TGTGCCAGCAGGACGCCCGGGACAGTTTACGAGCAGTACTTC. Amino acid sequence: CASRTPGTVYEQYF.